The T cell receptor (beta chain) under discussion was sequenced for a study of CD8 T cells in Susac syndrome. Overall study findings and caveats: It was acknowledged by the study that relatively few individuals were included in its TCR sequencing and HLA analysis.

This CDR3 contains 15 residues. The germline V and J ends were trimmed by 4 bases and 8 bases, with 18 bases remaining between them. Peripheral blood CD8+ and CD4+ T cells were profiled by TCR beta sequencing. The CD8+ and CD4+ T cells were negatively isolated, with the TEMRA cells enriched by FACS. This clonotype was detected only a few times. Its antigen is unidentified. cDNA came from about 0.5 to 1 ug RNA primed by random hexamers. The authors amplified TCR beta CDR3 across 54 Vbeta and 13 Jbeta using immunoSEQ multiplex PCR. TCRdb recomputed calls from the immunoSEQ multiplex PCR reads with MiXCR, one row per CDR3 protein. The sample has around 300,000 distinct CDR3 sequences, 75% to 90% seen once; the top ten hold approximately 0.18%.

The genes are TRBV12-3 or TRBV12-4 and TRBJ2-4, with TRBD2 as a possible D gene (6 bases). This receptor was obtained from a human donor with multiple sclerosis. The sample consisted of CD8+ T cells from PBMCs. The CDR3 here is CASSSPFEGGDIQYF. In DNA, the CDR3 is TGTGCCAGCAGTTCCCCTTTCGAGGGCGGGGACATTCAGTACTTC.